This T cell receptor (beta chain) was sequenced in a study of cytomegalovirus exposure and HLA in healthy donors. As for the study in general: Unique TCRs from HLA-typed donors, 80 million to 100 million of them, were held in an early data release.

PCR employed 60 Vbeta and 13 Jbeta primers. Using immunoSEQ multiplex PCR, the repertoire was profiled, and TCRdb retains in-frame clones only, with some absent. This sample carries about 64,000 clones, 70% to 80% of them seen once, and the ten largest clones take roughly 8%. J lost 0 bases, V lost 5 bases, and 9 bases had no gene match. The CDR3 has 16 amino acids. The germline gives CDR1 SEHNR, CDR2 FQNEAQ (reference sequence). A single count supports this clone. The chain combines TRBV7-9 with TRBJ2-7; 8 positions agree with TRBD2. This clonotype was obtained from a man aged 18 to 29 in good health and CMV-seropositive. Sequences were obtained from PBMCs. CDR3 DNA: TGTGCCAGCAGCACACAGGGAGCGGGGGCCTCCTACGAGCAGTACTTC. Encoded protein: CASSTQGAGASYEQYF.